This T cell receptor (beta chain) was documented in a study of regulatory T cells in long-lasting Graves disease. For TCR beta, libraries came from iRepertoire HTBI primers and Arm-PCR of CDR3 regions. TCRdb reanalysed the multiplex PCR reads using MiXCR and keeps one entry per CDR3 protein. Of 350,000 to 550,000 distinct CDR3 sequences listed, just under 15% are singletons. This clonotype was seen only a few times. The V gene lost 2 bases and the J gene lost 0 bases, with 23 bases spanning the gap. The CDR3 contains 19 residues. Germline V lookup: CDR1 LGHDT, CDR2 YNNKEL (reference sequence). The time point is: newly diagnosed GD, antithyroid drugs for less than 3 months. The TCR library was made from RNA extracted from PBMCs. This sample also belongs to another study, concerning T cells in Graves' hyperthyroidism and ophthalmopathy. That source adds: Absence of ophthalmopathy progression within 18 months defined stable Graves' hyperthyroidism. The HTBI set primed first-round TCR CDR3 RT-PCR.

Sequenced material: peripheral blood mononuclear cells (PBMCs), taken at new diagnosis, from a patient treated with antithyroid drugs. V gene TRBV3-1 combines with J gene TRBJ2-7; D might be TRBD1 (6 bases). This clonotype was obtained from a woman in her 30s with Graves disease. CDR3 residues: CASSQIPRPTGEGSYEQYF. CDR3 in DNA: TGTGCCAGCAGCCAAATTCCTCGCCCGACAGGTGAAGGCTCCTACGAGCAGTACTTC.